One sample yielded the 19 T cell receptor beta chains listed below, sequenced in a study of CD8+CD57+ T cells in acquired aplastic anemia. CD8+CD57+ cell expansion had been shown by flow cytometry in patients chosen for sequencing. For CDR3 and TCR beta VDJ profiling, genomic DNA was the template used. One entry per CDR3 protein, called by TCRdb with MiXCR from the reads. The sample holds 180,000 or so distinct CDR3 sequences, roughly 60% seen once. The specimen sequenced was sorted CD4+, CD8+, or CD8+CD57+ T cells (not recorded which) from PBMCs. The receptors derive from a human donor with aplastic anemia.

This sequence joins TRBV5-5 and TRBJ2-7, with D uncertain. This CDR3 region has 12 residues. Trimming left V 0 bases short and J 5 bases short, with 6 bases between. Germline V CDR1 and CDR2: SGHKS, YYEKEE (reference sequence). CDR3 DNA: TGTGCCAGCAGCTTGGCCGCACACGAGCAGTACTTC. Encoded protein: CASSLAAHEQYF.

The V gene is TRBV10-3, the J gene TRBJ1-5, with D possibly TRBD1 on 5 matching bases. Trimming left V 3 bases short and J 4 bases short, with 13 bases between. From germline, CDR1 is ENHRY and CDR2 SYGVKD. The CDR3 totals 15 residues. The CDR3: CAISEMKGDNQPQHF. Written as DNA, the CDR3 is TGTGCCATCAGTGAAATGAAAGGGGATAATCAGCCCCAGCATTTT.

This clonotype was seen a handful of times. J is TRBJ2-7 and V is TRBV5-1; no reliable D call. V was pared by 0 bases and J by 2 bases, with 12 bases between. The CDR3 loop spans 15 amino acids. The germline gives CDR1 SGHRS, CDR2 YFSETQ. CDR3 sequence: CASSLEGGIAYEQYF. The DNA for the CDR3 is TGCGCCAGCAGCTTGGAGGGCGGCATCGCCTACGAGCAGTACTTC.

This chain connects TRBV6-5 to TRBJ2-5; D is uncertain. The CDR3 contains 11 residues. Between the trimmed V and J ends, which lost 6 bases and 5 bases, there was a span of 7 bases. Germline CDR1 MNHEY, CDR2 SVGAGI. The DNA for the CDR3 is TGTGCCAGCAGCATCCCGGAGACCCAGTACTTC. It is translated as CASSIPETQYF.

The chain joins TRBV5-1 to TRBJ2-2, with D possibly TRBD2 on 6 matching bases. Gene TRBJ2-3 matches the end of the DNA better, so the J call may be wrong. The germline V gene has CDR1 SGHRS and CDR2 YFSETQ. The CDR3 loop spans 14 amino acids. CDR3 sequence reads: CASSSDYRTDTQYF. CDR3 DNA sequence: TGCGCCAGCAGCTCGGACTACCGCACAGATACGCAGTATTTT.

CDR3 nucleotide sequence: TGTGCCAGCTCCCTCTGGGGGAAGGTAGGCTCAGATACGCAGTATTTT. It specifies CASSLWGKVGSDTQYF. This chain uses TRBV3-1 with TRBJ2-3, with D perhaps being TRBD1 or TRBD2 (5 bases each). V lost 8 bases, J lost 4 bases, and 22 bases lay in between. CDR1 LGHDT and CDR2 YNNKEL come from the germline V gene (reference sequence). The CDR3 is made up of 16 amino acids.

The chain combines TRBV15 with TRBJ1-1, with 7 bases aligning to TRBD1. Germline lookup yields CDR1 LNHNV and CDR2 YYDKDF (reference sequence). The J segment lost 1 base and the V segment lost 3 bases, leaving 5 bases of the junction unmatched. The CDR3 spans 15 residues. DNA for the CDR3: TGTGCCACCAGCAGGGGGACAGATACGAACACTGAAGCTTTCTTT. This sequence encodes CATSRGTDTNTEAFF.

For this clonotype: A much more abundant neighbour one base away suggests this may be a read error. V usage is TRBV5-6 and J usage is TRBJ1-1; no reliable D call. Between the trimmed V and J ends, which lost 0 bases and 8 bases, there was a span of 11 bases. CDR3 size: 13 residues. Germline lookup yields CDR1 SGHDT and CDR2 YYEEEE. The CDR3 protein is CASSLDTVGEAFF. In DNA, the CDR3 is TGTGCCAGCAGCTTGGACACTGTAGGGGAAGCTTTCTTT.

This sequence joins TRBV7-3 and TRBJ2-3, with TRBD2 matching 7 bases. Per germline, CDR1 SGHTA and CDR2 FQGTGA. This CDR3 contains 16 residues. The V gene end was trimmed by 2 bases and the J gene end by 1 base; junction bases not matched to a gene: 6. The CDR3 DNA reads as TGTGCCAGCAGCTTAGAACGGGAGGTTCGCACAGATACGCAGTATTTT. This sequence encodes CASSLEREVRTDTQYF. The whole variable domain, filled in from reference TRBV7-3 and TRBJ2-3, reads GAGVSQTPSNKVTEKGKYVELRCDPISGHTALYWYRQSLGQGPEFLIYFQGTGAADDSGLPNDRFFAVRPEGSVSTLKIQRTERGDSAVYLCASSLEREVRTDTQYFGPGTRLTVL.

This clonotype was recorded many times. The chain uses TRBV6-1 and TRBJ2-2, with D uncertain. V gave up 6 bases and J gave up 5 bases, with 19 bases separating them. The CDR3 sequence is 16 residues long. Germline-derived CDR1 and CDR2 are MNHNS and SASEGT. The CDR3 DNA follows: TGTGCCAGCAGAACCCTCGCCCGCATGTCGACCGGGGAGCTGTTTTTT. It codes for CASRTLARMSTGELFF.

The V and J genes are TRBV6-6 and TRBJ2-3; 8 bases align to TRBD2. The CDR3 length is 13 residues. In germline, CDR1 is MNHNY, CDR2 SVGAGI (reference sequence). V was clipped by 7 bases and J by 1 base; unmatched bases: 1. In DNA, the CDR3 is TGTGCCAGCATACTAGCGGGCACAGATACGCAGTATTTT. Protein product: CASILAGTDTQYF.

The table lists this clonotype with many counts. The V call is TRBV5-1, the J call TRBJ2-7; no clear D. The V end was cut by 2 bases, the J end by 0 bases, with 6 bases between. CDR1 is SGHRS, CDR2 YFSETQ, per germline. The CDR3 has 13 amino acids. The CDR3 bases are TGCGCCAGCAGCTTTAGGAGCTCCTACGAGCAGTACTTC. As protein: CASSFRSSYEQYF.

This clonotype showed up many times. The rearrangement uses TRBV19 and TRBJ2-1, with 9 bases that match TRBD2. J was trimmed by 6 bases and V by 2 bases; bases with no gene match: 14. The CDR3 totals 18 residues. The germline V gene encodes CDR1 LNHDA and CDR2 SQIVND (reference sequence). The CDR3 loop reads CASSIPPVGTSLGNEQFF. The CDR3 DNA reads TGTGCCAGTAGTATACCTCCGGTCGGGACTAGCTTAGGCAATGAGCAGTTCTTC.

The V call is TRBV7-6, the J call TRBJ2-5, with D tentatively TRBD1 (6 bases). The J call may not be correct, given that the DNA end is closer to TRBJ2-7. The CDR3 covers 15 residues. Per germline, CDR1 SGHVS and CDR2 FNYEAQ. The CDR3 DNA sequence: TGTGCCAGCAGTTCCTCGGGGCAGGGGACCTACGAGCAGTACTTC. It is translated as CASSSSGQGTYEQYF.

This chain uses TRBV15 with TRBJ1-1; TRBD1 matches at 7 bases. Per germline, CDR1 LNHNV and CDR2 YYDKDF (reference sequence). This CDR3 is built from 17 residues. The junction had 7 bases not matched to a gene; V was cut back by 0 bases and J by 0 bases. CDR3 bases: TGTGCCACCAGCAGAGATGTGGGACAGAGATTGAACACTGAAGCTTTCTTT. It is translated as CATSRDVGQRLNTEAFF.

The rearrangement joins TRBV10-3 to TRBJ1-6; TRBD1 aligns across 7 bases. V gave up 11 bases and J gave up 7 bases; unmatched junction bases: 8. The CDR3 has 13 amino acids. Per the germline V gene, CDR1 is ENHRY and CDR2 is SYGVKD. The CDR3 is CALRTGLNSPLHF. For the CDR3, the DNA is TGTGCCCTTAGGACAGGCTTGAATTCACCCCTCCACTTT.

This clonotype was seen only once. One base away lies a much larger clone, so this may be a sequencing read error. The chain combines TRBV6-5 with TRBJ2-3; no clear D. The germline V gene has CDR1 MNHEY and CDR2 SVGAGI. The CDR3 has 13 residues. V dropped 2 bases and J dropped 4 bases, with 7 bases sitting between them. The CDR3 DNA reads TGTGCCAGCAGTTACATTTTAGCAGATACGCAGTATTTT. Protein product: CASSYILADTQYF.

This clonotype was picked up a small number of times. The V call is TRBV5-1, the J call TRBJ2-1; perhaps TRBD1 as D (6 bases). The CDR3 is made up of 15 amino acids. V lost 4 bases, J lost 3 bases, and 14 bases lay in between. CDR1 SGHRS and CDR2 YFSETQ come from the germline V gene. The CDR3 sequence: CASSPQDSFYNEQFF. The CDR3 DNA reads as TGCGCCAGCAGCCCTCAGGACAGCTTCTACAATGAGCAGTTCTTC.

The chain is built from TRBV2 and TRBJ2-1; 9 bases are shared with TRBD2. V shed 3 bases, J shed 7 bases, and the junction held 10 bases outside the gene matches. Germline V gene lookup returns CDR1 SNHLY and CDR2 FYNNEI. This CDR3 comprises 16 residues. Here the CDR3 reads CASSDNLAGPGNEQFF. The CDR3 DNA is TGTGCCAGCAGTGACAACCTAGCGGGGCCCGGGAATGAGCAGTTCTTC.